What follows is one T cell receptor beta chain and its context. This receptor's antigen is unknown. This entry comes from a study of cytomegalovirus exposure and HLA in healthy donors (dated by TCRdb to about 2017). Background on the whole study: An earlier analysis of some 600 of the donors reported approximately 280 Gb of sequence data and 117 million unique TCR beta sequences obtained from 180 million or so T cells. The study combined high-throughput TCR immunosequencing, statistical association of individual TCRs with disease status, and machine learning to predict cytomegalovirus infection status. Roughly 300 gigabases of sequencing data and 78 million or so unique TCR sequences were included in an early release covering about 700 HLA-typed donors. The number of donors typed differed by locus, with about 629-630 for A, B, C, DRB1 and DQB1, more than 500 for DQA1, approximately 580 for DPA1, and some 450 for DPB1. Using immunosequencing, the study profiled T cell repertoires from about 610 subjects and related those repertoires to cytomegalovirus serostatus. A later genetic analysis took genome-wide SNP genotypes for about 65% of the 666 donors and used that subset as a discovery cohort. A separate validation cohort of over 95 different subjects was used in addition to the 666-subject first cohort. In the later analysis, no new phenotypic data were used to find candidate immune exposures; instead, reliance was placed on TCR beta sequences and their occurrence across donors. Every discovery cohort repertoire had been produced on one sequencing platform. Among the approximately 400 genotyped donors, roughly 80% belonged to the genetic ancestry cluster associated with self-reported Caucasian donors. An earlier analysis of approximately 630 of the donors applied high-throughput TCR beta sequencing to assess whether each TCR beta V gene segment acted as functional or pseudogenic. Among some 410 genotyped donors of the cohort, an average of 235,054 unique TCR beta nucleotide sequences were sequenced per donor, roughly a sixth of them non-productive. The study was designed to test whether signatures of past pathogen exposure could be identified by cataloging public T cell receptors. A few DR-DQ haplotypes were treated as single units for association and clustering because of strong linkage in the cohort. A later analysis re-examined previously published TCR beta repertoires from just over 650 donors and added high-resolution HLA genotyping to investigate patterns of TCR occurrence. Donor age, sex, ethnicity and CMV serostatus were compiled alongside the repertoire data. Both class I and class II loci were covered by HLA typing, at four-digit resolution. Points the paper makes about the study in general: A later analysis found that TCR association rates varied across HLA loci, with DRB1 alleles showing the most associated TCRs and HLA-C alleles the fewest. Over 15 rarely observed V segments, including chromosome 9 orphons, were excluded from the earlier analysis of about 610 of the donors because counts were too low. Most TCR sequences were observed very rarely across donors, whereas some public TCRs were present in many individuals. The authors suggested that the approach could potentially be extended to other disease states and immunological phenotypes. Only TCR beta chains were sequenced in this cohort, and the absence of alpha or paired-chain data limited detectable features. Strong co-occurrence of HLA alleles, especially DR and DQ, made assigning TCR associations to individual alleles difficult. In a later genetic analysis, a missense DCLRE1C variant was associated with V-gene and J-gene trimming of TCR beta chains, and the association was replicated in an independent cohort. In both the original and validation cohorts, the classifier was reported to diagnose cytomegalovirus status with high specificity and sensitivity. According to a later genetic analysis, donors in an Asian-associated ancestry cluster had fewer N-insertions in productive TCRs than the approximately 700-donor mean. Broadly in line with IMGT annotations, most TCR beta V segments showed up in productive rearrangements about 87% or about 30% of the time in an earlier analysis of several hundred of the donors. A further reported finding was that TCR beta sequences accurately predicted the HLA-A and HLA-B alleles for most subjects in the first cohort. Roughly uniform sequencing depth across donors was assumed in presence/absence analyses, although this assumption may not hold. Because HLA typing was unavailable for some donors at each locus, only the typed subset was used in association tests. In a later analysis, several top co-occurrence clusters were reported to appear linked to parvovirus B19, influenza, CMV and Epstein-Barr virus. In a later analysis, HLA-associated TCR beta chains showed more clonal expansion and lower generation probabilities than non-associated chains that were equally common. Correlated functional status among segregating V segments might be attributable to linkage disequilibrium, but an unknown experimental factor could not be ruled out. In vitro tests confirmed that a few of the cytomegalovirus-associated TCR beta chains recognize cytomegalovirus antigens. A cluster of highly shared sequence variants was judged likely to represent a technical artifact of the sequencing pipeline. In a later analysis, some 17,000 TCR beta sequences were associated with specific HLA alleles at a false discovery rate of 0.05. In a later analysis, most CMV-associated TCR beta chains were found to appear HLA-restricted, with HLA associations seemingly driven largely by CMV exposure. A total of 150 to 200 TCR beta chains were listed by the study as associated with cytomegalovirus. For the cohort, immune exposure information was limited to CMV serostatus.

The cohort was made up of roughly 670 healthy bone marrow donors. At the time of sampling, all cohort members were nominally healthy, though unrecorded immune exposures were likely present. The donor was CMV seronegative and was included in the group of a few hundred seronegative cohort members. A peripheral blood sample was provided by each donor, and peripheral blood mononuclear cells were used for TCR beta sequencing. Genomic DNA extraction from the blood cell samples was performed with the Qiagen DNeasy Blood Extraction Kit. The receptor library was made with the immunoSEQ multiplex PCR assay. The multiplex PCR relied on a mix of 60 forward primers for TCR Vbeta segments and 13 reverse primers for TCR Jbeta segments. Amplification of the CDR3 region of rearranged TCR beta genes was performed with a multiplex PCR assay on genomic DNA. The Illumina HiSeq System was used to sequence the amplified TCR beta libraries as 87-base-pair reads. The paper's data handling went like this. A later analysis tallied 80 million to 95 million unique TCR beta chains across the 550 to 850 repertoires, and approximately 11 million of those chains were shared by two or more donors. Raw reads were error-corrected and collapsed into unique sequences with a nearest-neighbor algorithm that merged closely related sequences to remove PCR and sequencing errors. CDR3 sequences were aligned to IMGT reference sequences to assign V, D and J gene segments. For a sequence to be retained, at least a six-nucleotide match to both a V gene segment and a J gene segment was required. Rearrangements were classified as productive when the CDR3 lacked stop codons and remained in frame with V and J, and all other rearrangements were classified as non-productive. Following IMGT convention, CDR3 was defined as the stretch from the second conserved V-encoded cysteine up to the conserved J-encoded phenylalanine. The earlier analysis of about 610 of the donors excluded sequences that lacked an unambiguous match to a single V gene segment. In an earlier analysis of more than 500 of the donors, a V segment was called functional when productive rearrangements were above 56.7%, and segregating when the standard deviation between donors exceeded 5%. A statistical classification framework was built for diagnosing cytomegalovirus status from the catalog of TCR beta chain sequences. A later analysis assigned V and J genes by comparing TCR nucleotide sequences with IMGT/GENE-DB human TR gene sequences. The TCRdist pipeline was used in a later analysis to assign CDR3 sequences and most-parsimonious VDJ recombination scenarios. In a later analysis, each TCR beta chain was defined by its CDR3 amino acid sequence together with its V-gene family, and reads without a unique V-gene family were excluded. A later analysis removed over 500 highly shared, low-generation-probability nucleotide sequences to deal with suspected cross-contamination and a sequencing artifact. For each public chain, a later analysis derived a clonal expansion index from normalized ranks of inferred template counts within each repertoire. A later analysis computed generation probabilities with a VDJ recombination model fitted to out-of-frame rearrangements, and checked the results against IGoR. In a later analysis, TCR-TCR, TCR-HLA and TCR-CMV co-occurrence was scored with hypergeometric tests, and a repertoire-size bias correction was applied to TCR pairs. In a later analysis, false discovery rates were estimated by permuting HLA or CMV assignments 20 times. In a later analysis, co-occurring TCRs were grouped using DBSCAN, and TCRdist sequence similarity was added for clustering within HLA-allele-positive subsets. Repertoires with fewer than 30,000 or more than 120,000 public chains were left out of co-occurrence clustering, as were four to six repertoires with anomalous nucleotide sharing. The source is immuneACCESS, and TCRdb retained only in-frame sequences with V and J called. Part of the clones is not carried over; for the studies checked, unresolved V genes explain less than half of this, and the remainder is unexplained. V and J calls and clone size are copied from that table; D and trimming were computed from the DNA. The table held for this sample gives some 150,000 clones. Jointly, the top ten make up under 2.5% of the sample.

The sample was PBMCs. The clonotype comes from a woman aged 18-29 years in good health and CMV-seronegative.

The DNA is TGTGCCAGCCGACGACTAGCTAATGAGCAGTTCTTC. It codes for CASRRLANEQFF. Here the chain combines TRBV30 and TRBJ2-1, and TRBD2 matches 7 of the central bases. Trimming leaves V shorter by 8 bases and J shorter by 7 bases, with the junction holding 8 bases beyond the gene matches. From its cysteine to its phenylalanine, the CDR3 spans 12 amino acids. Here the CDR3 DNA is all that survives: 36 bases in frame from base 1. The germline V gene (reference sequence) provides CDR1 GTSNPN and CDR2 SVGIG. Beyond the CDR3, the reference TRBV30 and TRBJ2-1 genes provide the residues; the full variable domain reads: SQTIHQWPATLVQPVGSPLSLECTVEGTSNPNLYWYRQAAGRGLQLLFYSVGIGQISSEVPQNLSASRPQDRQFILSSKKLLLSDSGFYLCASRRLANEQFFGPGTRLTVL.